These 16 T cell receptor beta chains originate from one sample sequenced in a study of cytomegalovirus exposure and HLA in healthy donors. Primers for the PCR totalled 60 Vbeta and 13 Jbeta. Some clones are missing from TCRdb's copy, which holds only in-frame ones; the method was immunoSEQ multiplex PCR. Of fewer than 180,000 clones listed, about four fifths are singletons. Sequences were obtained from PBMCs. The receptors were gathered from a man between 45 and 60 years old in good health and CMV-seropositive.

V usage is TRBV21-1 and J usage is TRBJ1-1; no DNA check was done on the table's D call, TRBD1. TRBV21-1 is a pseudogene. The CDR3 runs 14 residues. As DNA, the CDR3 is TGTGCCAGCAGCAAAAGACAGGGTAGGTCTGAAGCTTTCTTT. It encodes CASSKRQGRSEAFF.

The chain employs TRBV6-6 and TRBJ1-3; a weak D match, TRBD1 (5 bases). Trimming pared 5 bases from V and 1 base from J, leaving 9 bases between. The CDR3 is 14 residues long. Germline CDR1 is MNHNY and CDR2 is SVGAGI (reference sequence). The CDR3 region has the DNA TGTGCCAGCAGTAAACAGGTTTCTGGAAACACCATATATTTT. Its protein product is CASSKQVSGNTIYF.

As for this clone: The DNA is left out, because the CDR3 cannot be placed on it with certainty; the CDR3 is given as TCRdb lists it. The rearrangement links TRBV27 to TRBJ2-1; the table's D call, TRBD1, has no DNA check behind it. The CDR3 length equals 16 residues, ends included. CDR1 is MNHEY and CDR2 is SMNVEV in the germline V gene (reference sequence). The CDR3 is CASSLSLRTRDNEQFF.

The genes are TRBV18 and TRBJ1-2, with D possibly being TRBD1 (5 bases). Germline V CDR1 and CDR2: KGHSH, LQKENI. Deletions cut 6 bases from V and 0 bases from J, with 14 bases between. This CDR3 has 15 residues. CDR3 loop: CASSAGGGSNYGYTF. The DNA for the CDR3 is TGTGCCAGCTCCGCCGGCGGGGGTTCTAACTATGGCTACACCTTC. Looking up the rest from reference TRBV18 and TRBJ1-2 gives the full variable domain: NAGVMQNPRHLVRRRGQEARLRCSPMKGHSHVYWYRQLPEEGLKFMVYLQKENIIDESGMPKERFSAEFPKEGPSILRIQQVVRGDSAAYFCASSAGGGSNYGYTFGSGTRLTVV.

The chain joins TRBV28 to TRBJ2-7, with no clear D. This CDR3 contains 17 residues. Looked up from germline, CDR1 is MDHEN and CDR2 is SYDVKM. Between the trimmed V and J ends, which lost 5 bases and 4 bases, there was a span of 24 bases. The CDR3 region has the DNA TGTGCCAGCAGTACCCTCGGTCGGTTCCGAAGTCTATACGAGCAGTACTTC. Its protein product is CASSTLGRFRSLYEQYF.

The chain carries TRBV30 and TRBJ1-4, with TRBD1 as a possible D gene (5 bases). The CDR3 contains 11 residues. Looked up from germline, CDR1 is GTSNPN and CDR2 is SVGIG (reference sequence). Trimming removed 2 bases from V and 14 bases from J, with 12 bases in between. The CDR3 coding sequence is TGTGCCTGGAGTACGGACATTTCCCTGTTTTTT. It is translated as CAWSTDISLFF.

This chain uses TRBV4-2 with TRBJ2-7, with TRBD1 matching over 7 bases. V lost 4 bases, J lost 0 bases, and 3 bases stayed unmatched. Germline V lookup: CDR1 LGHNA, CDR2 YNFKEQ. The CDR3 consists of 14 residues. The CDR3 reads CASSRRDSSYEQYF. CDR3 coding DNA: TGTGCCAGCAGCCGACGGGACAGCTCCTACGAGCAGTACTTC.

The rearrangement joins TRBV19 to TRBJ1-5; TRBD1 is a possible D gene (5 bases). CDR1 LNHDA and CDR2 SQIVND come from the germline V gene (reference sequence). Trimming took off 10 bases at V and 0 bases at J, with 16 bases between the two ends. The CDR3 totals 15 residues. In DNA, the CDR3 is TGTGCCACCAATCGCCCGGGGGGTAGCAATCAGCCCCAGCATTTT. It encodes CATNRPGGSNQPQHF.

This chain connects TRBV7-9 to TRBJ2-7; possible D gene TRBD2, 5 bases. Trimming stripped 5 bases from V and 0 bases from J, with 11 bases between. The CDR3 extends over 14 amino acids. Germline CDR1 reads SEHNR; CDR2 reads FQNEAQ (reference sequence). The DNA of the CDR3 is TGTGCCAGCAGCACGTGGACTGTCTCCTACGAGCAGTACTTC. As protein: CASSTWTVSYEQYF.

This sequence joins TRBV5-1 and TRBJ2-2, with 9 bases matching TRBD2. The germline V gene encodes CDR1 SGHRS and CDR2 YFSETQ. The V gene end was trimmed by 4 bases and the J gene end by 5 bases; junction bases not matched to a gene: 9. This CDR3 is built from 16 residues. The CDR3 loop reads CASSPEGLAGTGELFF. The CDR3 DNA sequence: TGCGCCAGCAGCCCCGAGGGACTAGCCGGTACCGGGGAGCTGTTTTTT.

The chain uses TRBV15 and TRBJ1-5; D may be TRBD1 (5 bases). CDR1 and CDR2 (germline): LNHNV, YYDKDF (reference sequence). The CDR3 has 15 amino acids. Trimming removed 3 bases from V and 4 bases from J, with 13 bases in between. CDR3 nucleotide sequence: TGTGCCACCAGCAGGATCCGGGACTCTAATCAGCCCCAGCATTTT. Protein: CATSRIRDSNQPQHF.

The V call is TRBV11-2, the J call TRBJ2-6; 12 positions match TRBD2. V lost 5 bases and J lost 0; bases outside the gene matches: 8. The CDR3 contains 19 residues. Germline lookup yields CDR1 SGHAT and CDR2 FQNNGV. CDR3 sequence reads: CASSPRTSGTSSGANVLTF. The DNA for the CDR3 is TGTGCCAGCAGCCCCCGGACTAGCGGGACGAGCTCTGGGGCCAACGTCCTGACTTTC.

The genes are TRBV19 and TRBJ1-5; D unclear. The CDR3 consists of 17 residues. Germline V gives CDR1 LNHDA, CDR2 SQIVND (reference sequence). The V gene lost 5 bases and the J gene lost 7 bases, with 24 bases spanning the gap. The CDR3 region has the DNA TGTGCCAGTAGTCCCCGTCCCCCGGGAGGGATGAAGCAGCCCCAGCATTTT. Its translation: CASSPRPPGGMKQPQHF.

The chain employs TRBV7-2 and TRBJ2-7; D gene uncertain. This CDR3 contains 12 residues. The germline CDR1 and CDR2 sequences are SGHTA and FQGNSA. V was cut by 0 bases and J by 7 bases, with 7 bases left in between. CDR3 nucleotide sequence: TGTGCCAGCAGCTTAGCGTCAACTGAGCAGTACTTC. This sequence encodes CASSLASTEQYF.

The chain couples TRBV2 to TRBJ2-5, with D perhaps TRBD1 (5 bases). The CDR3 is made up of 13 amino acids. V lost 2 bases, J lost 2 bases, and 6 bases lay in between. CDR1 SNHLY and CDR2 FYNNEI come from the germline V gene. CDR3 DNA: TGTGCCAGCAGTGAACAGGGACAAGAGACCCAGTACTTC. Its translation: CASSEQGQETQYF.

This sequence joins TRBV6-6 and TRBJ2-3; the match to TRBD2 covers 7 bases. Germline V gives CDR1 MNHNY, CDR2 SVGAGI (reference sequence). This CDR3 region has 14 residues. The J segment lost 4 bases and the V segment lost 6 bases, leaving 7 bases of the junction unmatched. The CDR3 DNA is TGTGCCAGCAGCCCGAGGCGGGAGTCAGATACGCAGTATTTT. Translation: CASSPRRESDTQYF.